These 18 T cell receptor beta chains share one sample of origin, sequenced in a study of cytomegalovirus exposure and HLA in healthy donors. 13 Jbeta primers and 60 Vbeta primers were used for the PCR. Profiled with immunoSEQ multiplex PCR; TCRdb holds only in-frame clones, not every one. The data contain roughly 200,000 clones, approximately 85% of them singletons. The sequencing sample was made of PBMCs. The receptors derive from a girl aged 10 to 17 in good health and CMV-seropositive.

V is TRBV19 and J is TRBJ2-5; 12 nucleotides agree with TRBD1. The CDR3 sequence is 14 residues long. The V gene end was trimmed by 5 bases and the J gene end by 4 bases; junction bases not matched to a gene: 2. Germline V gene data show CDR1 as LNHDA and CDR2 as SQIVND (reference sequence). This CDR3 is CASSVGQGAETQYF. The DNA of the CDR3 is TGTGCCAGTAGTGTGGGACAGGGGGCAGAGACCCAGTACTTC.

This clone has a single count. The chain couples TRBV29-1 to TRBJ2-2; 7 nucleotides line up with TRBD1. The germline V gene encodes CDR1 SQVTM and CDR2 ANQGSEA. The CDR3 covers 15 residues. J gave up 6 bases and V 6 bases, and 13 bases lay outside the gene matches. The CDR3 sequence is CSVGGRDRAAGELFF. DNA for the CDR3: TGCAGCGTAGGTGGGAGAGACAGGGCAGCCGGGGAGCTGTTTTTT.

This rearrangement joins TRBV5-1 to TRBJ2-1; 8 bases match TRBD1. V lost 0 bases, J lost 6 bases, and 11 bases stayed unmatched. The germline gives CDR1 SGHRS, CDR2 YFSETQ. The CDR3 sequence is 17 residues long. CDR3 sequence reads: CASSLATIGQGGNEQFF. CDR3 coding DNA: TGCGCCAGCAGCTTGGCGACGATCGGACAGGGTGGCAATGAGCAGTTCTTC.

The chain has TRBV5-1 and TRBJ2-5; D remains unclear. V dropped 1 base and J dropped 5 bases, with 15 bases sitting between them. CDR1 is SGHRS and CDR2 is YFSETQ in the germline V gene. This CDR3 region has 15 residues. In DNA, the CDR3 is TGCGCCAGCAGCTTGACCCCCACAGCCCAGGAGACCCAGTACTTC. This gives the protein CASSLTPTAQETQYF.

The CDR3 spells CASSEGHPKETQYF. CDR3 nucleotides: TGTGCCAGCAGCGAGGGACACCCTAAAGAGACCCAGTACTTC. The chain employs TRBV9 and TRBJ2-5, with D perhaps TRBD1 (6 bases). The CDR3 sequence is 14 residues long. V gave up 3 bases and J gave up 3 bases, with 12 bases separating them. The germline gives CDR1 SGDLS, CDR2 YYNGEE.

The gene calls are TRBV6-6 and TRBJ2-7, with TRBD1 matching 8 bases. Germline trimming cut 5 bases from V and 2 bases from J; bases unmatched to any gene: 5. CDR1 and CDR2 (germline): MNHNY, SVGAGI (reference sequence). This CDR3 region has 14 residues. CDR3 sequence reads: CASSKTGEAYEQYF. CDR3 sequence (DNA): TGTGCCAGCAGTAAGACAGGGGAGGCCTACGAGCAGTACTTC.

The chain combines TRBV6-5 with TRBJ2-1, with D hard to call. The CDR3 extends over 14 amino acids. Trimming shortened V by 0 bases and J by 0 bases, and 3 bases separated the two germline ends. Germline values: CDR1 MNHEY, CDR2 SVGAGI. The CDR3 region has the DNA TGTGCCAGCAGTTACTCCATCTCCTACAATGAGCAGTTCTTC. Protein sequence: CASSYSISYNEQFF.

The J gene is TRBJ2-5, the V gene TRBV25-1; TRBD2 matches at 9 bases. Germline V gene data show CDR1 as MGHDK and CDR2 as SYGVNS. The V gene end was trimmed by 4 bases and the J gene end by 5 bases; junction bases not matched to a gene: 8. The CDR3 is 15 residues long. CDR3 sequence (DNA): TGTGCCAGCAGTGTGGCGGGGGGGCCGAAGGAGACCCAGTACTTC. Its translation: CASSVAGGPKETQYF.

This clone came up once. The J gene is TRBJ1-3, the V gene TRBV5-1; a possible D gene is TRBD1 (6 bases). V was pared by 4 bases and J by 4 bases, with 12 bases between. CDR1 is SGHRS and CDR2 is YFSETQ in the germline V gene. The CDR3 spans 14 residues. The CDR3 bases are TGCGCCAGCAGCCCGACAGGAGGAGGAAACACCATATATTTT. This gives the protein CASSPTGGGNTIYF.

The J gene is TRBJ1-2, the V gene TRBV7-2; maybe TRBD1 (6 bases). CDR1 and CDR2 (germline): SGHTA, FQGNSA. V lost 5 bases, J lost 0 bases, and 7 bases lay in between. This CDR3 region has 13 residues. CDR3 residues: CASSRTANYGYTF. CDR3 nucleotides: TGTGCCAGCAGCAGGACAGCTAACTATGGCTACACCTTC. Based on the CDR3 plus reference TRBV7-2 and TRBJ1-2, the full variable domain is GAGVSQSPSNKVTEKGKDVELRCDPISGHTALYWYRQSLGQGLEFLIYFQGNSAPDKSGLPSDRFSAERTGGSVSTLTIQRTQQEDSAVYLCASSRTANYGYTFGSGTRLTVV.

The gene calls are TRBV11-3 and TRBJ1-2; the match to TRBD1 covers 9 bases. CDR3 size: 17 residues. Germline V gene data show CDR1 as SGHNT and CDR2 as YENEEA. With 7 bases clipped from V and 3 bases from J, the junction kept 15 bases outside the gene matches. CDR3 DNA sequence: TGTGCCAGCATCAACCCGGGACAGGGACCTAATGACTATGGCTACACCTTC. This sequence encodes CASINPGQGPNDYGYTF. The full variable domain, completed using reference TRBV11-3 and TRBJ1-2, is EAGVVQSPRYKIIEKKQPVAFWCNPISGHNTLYWYLQNLGQGPELLIRYENEEAVDDSQLPKDRFSAERLKGVDSTLKIQPAELGDSAVYLCASINPGQGPNDYGYTFGSGTRLTVV.

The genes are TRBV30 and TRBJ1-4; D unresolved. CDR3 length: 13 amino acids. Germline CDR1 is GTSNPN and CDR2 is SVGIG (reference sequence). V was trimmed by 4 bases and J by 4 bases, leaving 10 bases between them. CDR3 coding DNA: TGTGCCTGGAACCGGGAAGTTAATGAAAAACTGTTTTTT. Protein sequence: CAWNREVNEKLFF.

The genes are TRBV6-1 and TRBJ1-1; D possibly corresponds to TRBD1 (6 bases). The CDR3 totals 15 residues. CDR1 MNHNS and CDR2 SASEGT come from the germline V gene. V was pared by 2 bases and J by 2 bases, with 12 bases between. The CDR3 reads CASSELGAANTEAFF. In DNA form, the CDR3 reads TGTGCCAGCAGTGAATTGGGGGCGGCCAACACTGAAGCTTTCTTT.

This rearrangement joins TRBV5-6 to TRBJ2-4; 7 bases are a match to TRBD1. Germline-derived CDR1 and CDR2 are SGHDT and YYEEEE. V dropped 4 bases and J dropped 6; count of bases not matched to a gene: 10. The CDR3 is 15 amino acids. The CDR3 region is CASSQGDWQTNIQYF. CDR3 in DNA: TGTGCCAGCAGCCAGGGGGATTGGCAGACAAACATTCAGTACTTC.

The CDR3 is CASSPDRDQPQHF. CDR3 DNA sequence: TGTGCCAGCAGCCCCGACAGGGACCAGCCCCAGCATTTT. The gene calls are TRBV5-4 and TRBJ1-5, with 7 bases matching TRBD1. The junction had 5 bases not matched to a gene; V was cut back by 4 bases and J by 7 bases. Germline CDR1 SGHNT, CDR2 YYREEE (reference sequence). The CDR3 has 13 residues.

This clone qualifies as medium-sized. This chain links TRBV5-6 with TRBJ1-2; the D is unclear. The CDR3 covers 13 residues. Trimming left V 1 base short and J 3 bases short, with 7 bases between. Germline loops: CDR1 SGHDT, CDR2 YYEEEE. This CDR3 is CASSLTVDYGYTF. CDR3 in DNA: TGTGCCAGCAGCTTGACGGTGGACTATGGCTACACCTTC.

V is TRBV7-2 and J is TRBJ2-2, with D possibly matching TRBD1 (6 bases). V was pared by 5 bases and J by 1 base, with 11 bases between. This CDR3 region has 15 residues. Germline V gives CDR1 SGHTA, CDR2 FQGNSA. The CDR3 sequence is CASSPGVWNTGELFF. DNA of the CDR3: TGTGCCAGCAGCCCAGGGGTTTGGAACACCGGGGAGCTGTTTTTT.

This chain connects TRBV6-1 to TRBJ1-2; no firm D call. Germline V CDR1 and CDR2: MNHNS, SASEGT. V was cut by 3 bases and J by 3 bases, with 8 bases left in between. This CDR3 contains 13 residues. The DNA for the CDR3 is TGTGCCAGCAGTGAGGGCGCCGACTATGGCTACACCTTC. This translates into CASSEGADYGYTF.